A selection of T cell receptor beta chains follows, all from one sample in a study of blood T cell repertoires in COVID-19. This table comes from immunoSEQ multiplex PCR, and its TCRdb copy is limited to in-frame clones, with some not included. Among around 160,000 clones listed, approximately 87% were seen once. Sequenced material: PBMCs or T cells enriched from blood (not recorded which). These receptor sequences come from a woman in her 30s with acute COVID-19. Both conserved end residues are part of each CDR3. A D gene is named only where the DNA matches it firmly. For some rows the clone size is stated as once, few or many, or as a class when expanded; others skip it.

d_call | clone_size | j_call | v_call | cdr3_nt | cdr3_aa
TRBD1 | NA | TRBJ2-2 | TRBV24-1 | TGTGCCACCGACAGGGGAGTCACCGGGGAGCTGTTTTTT | CATDRGVTGELFF
NA | once | TRBJ1-3 | TRBV28 | TGTGCCAGCAGTTTTCAGGGCGACGGAAACACCATATATTTT | CASSFQGDGNTIYF
NA | NA | TRBJ1-5 | TRBV3-1/TRBV3-2 | TGTGCCAGCAGCCAGCGGAGGAATCAGCCCCAGCATTTT | CASSQRRNQPQHF
NA | NA | TRBJ1-4 | TRBV19 | TGTGCCAGTAGTCGATCCCGGGAAAAACTGTTTTTT | CASSRSREKLFF
NA | few | TRBJ1-1 | TRBV5-1 | TGCGCCAGCAGCCTTTCGGGGGTCACTGAAGCTTTCTTT | CASSLSGVTEAFF
NA | NA | TRBJ1-5 | TRBV4-1 | TGCGCCAGCAGCCCTAGTTATAGCAATCAGCCCCAGCATTTT | CASSPSYSNQPQHF
NA | NA | TRBJ1-1 | TRBV19 | TGTGCCACGACCTCGGACAGGAACACTGAAGCTTTCTTT | CATTSDRNTEAFF
NA | NA | TRBJ1-5 | TRBV20-1 | TGCAGTGCTAGTTCCGGGGTAAGGCAGCCCCAGCATTTT | CSASSGVRQPQHF
TRBD1 | NA | TRBJ1-4 | TRBV15 | TGTGCCACCAGCAGAGGACAGGGGGCGGGCGAAAAACTGTTTTTT | CATSRGQGAGEKLFF
NA | NA | TRBJ1-1 | TRBV5-4 | TGTGCCAGCAGCTTGGTACAGAGGAACACTGAAGCTTTCTTT | CASSLVQRNTEAFF
TRBD2 | few | TRBJ2-2 | TRBV15 | TGTGCCACCAGCAGATCGCTAGCGGGAGAAACCGGGGAGCTGTTTTTT | CATSRSLAGETGELFF
TRBD1 | once | TRBJ1-1 | TRBV30 | TGTGCCTGGCGGACAGGGTGGAACACTGAAGCTTTCTTT | CAWRTGWNTEAFF
NA | NA | TRBJ2-2 | TRBV3-1/TRBV3-2 | TGTGCCAGCAGCAGGAGCACGAACACCGGGGAGCTGTTTTTT | CASSRSTNTGELFF
NA | NA | TRBJ1-1 | TRBV4-3 | TGCGCCAGCAGCCCTACAGGGAGAACTGAAGCTTTCTTT | CASSPTGRTEAFF
NA | NA | TRBJ2-7 | TRBV7-9 | TGTGCCAGCAGCGCCTCTACTAGCTACTCCTACGAGCAGTACTTC | CASSASTSYSYEQYF
TRBD2 | NA | TRBJ2-2 | TRBV19 | TGTGCCAGCTTGGGACTAGCGGGAGACCGAACCGGGGAGCTGTTTTTT | CASLGLAGDRTGELFF
TRBD1 | NA | TRBJ2-7 | TRBV5-1 | TGCGCCAGCAGCCCCCATCCGGGACAGGGGCCGGTGGAGCAGTACTTC | CASSPHPGQGPVEQYF
NA | once | TRBJ2-7 | TRBV11-2 | TGTGCCAGCGCGGTAGGCACCTACGAGCAGTACTTC | CASAVGTYEQYF
NA | NA | TRBJ2-1 | TRBV27 | TGTGCCAGCAGTTTGGGGAGCGTGAACAAGCAGTTCTTC | CASSLGSVNKQFF
NA | once | TRBJ2-7 | TRBV5-6 | TGTGCCAGCAGCCGGACAGCGGGACACACAAACTACGAGCAGTACTTC | CASSRTAGHTNYEQYF
TRBD2 | NA | TRBJ2-7 | TRBV27 | TGTGCCAGCAGTTCCCCCCCCCGGGGCGGGAGGGAGCAGTACTTC | CASSSPPRGGREQYF
NA | NA | TRBJ1-1 | TRBV19 | TGTGCCAGTAGTAGCGAATGGGGGGACACTGAAGCTTTCTTT | CASSSEWGDTEAFF
TRBD1 | NA | TRBJ1-3 | TRBV28 | TGTGCCAGCAGTCCCGACAGGGGGCTTGGAAACACCATATATTTT | CASSPDRGLGNTIYF